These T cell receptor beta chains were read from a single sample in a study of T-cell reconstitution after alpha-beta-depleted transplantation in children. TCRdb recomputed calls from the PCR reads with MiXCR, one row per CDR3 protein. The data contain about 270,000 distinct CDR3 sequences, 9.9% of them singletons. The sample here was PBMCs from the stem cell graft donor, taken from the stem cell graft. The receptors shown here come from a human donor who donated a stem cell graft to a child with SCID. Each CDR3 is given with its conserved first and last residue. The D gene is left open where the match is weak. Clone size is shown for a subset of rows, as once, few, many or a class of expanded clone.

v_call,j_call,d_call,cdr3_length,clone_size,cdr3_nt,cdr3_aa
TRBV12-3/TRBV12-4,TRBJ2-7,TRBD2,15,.,TGTGCCAGCAGTTTGGGAGCGGGGGAGATCTACGAGCAGTACTTC,CASSLGAGEIYEQYF
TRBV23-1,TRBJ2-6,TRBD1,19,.,TGCGCCAGCAGTCAACAGCGACAGGGATCGTGCTCTGGGGCCAACGTCCTGACTTTC,CASSQQRQGSCSGANVLTF
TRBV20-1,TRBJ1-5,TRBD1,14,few,TGCAGTGCTGGAGGACAGGGCGCGGGTCAGCCCCAGCATTTT,CSAGGQGAGQPQHF
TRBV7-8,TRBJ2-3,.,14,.,TGTGCCAGCAGCTTAGCGTGGACCACAGATACGCAGTATTTT,CASSLAWTTDTQYF
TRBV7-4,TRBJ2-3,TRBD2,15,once,TGTGCCACCTCCCAGCGGGTCGGGAGGACAGATACGCAGTATTTT,CATSQRVGRTDTQYF
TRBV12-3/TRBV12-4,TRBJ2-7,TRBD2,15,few,TGTGCCAGCACGGGACTAGCGGGGATTACCTACGAGCAGTACTTC,CASTGLAGITYEQYF
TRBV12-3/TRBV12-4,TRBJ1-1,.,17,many,TGTGCCAGCAGACCAAGATATGCCAGGCGAAGGGACCAAGAAGCTTTCTTT,CASRPRYARRRDQEAFF
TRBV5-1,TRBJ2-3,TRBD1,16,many,TGCGCCAGCAGCGCGGGGACAGGACCTAGCACAGATACGCAGTATTTT,CASSAGTGPSTDTQYF
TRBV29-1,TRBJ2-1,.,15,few,TGCAGCGTTGAAGAAAGGCGGGGCTCCTACAATGAGCAGTTCTTC,CSVEERRGSYNEQFF
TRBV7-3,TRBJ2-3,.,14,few,TGTGCCAGCAGCTTAAATTCTGGAGGTGATACGCAGTATTTT,CASSLNSGGDTQYF
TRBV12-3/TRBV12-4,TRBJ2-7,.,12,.,TGTGCCAGCAGCCCACAGGTGTACGAGCAGTACTTC,CASSPQVYEQYF
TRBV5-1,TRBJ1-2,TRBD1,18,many,TGCGCCAGCAACCCGGGGACAGGGGGCTTTGGTCTCGTCCATGGCTACACCTTC,CASNPGTGGFGLVHGYTF
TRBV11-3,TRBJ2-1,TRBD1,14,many,TGTGCCAGCGCCACAGGGGGCTCCTACAATGAGCAGTTCTTC,CASATGGSYNEQFF
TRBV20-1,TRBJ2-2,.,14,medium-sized,TGCAGTGCTAGAGTGGGGGGAAACACCGGGGAGCTGTTTTTT,CSARVGGNTGELFF
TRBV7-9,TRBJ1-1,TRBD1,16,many,TGTGCCAGCAGCCCCCGGGACAGGGGGCTCGACACTGAAGCTTTCTTT,CASSPRDRGLDTEAFF
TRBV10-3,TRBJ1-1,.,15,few,TGTGCCATCACCCCGGGTGGGGAACTGAACACTGAAGCTTTCTTT,CAITPGGELNTEAFF
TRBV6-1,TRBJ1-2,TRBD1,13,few,TGTGCCAGCAGTGACCTAACAGGGGACGGCTACACCTTC,CASSDLTGDGYTF
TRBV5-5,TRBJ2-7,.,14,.,TGTGCCAGCAGCTTGATCCCCCCTCAGGGCGAGCAGTACTTC,CASSLIPPQGEQYF
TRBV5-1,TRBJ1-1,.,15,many,TGCGCCAGCAGCTTGGACGGAAAATGGGGCACTGAAGCTTTCTTT,CASSLDGKWGTEAFF
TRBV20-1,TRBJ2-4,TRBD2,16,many,TGCAGTGCTAGAGATAGGTTTCGGGGGGGAAAAAACATTCAGTACTTC,CSARDRFRGGKNIQYF
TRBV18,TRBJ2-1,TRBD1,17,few,TGTGCCAGCTCACCCTTAACCTCGGGACAGATCTACAATGAGCAGTTCTTC,CASSPLTSGQIYNEQFF
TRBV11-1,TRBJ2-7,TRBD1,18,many,TGTGCCAGCAGCCCCCGTAACAGATTAGGGGACAGCACCTACGAGCAGTACTTC,CASSPRNRLGDSTYEQYF
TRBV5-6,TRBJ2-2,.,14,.,TGTGCCAGCAGCTTGAATGTAGTTTCCGGGGAGCTGTTTTTT,CASSLNVVSGELFF
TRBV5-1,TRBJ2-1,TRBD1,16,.,TGCGCCAGCAGCGCACAGGGGGCTGCTAGTATGAATGAGCAGTTCTTC,CASSAQGAASMNEQFF
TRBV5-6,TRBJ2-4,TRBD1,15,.,TGTGCCAGCAGGATCCGGGACAGCACTGAAAACATTCAGTACTTC,CASRIRDSTENIQYF
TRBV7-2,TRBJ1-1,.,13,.,TGTGCCAGCAGCCTCAGTCCGGGATCGGGCGCTTTCTTT,CASSLSPGSGAFF
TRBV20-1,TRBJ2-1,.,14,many,TGCAGTGCTAGATCTCGGACAGGGAGGGATGAGCAGTTCTTC,CSARSRTGRDEQFF
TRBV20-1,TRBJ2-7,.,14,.,TGCAGTGCTCAAGGGCCAGGGAGTCTCTACGAGCAGTACTTC,CSAQGPGSLYEQYF
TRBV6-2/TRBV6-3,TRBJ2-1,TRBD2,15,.,TGTGCCAGCCTGAACTCGGGGGGGTATTACAATGAGCAGTTCTTC,CASLNSGGYYNEQFF
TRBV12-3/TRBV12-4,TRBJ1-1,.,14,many,TGTGCCAGCACTCTAGGGGTCCAGAGGACTGAAGCTTTCTTT,CASTLGVQRTEAFF
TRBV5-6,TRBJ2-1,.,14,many,TGTGCCAGCAGCTTCGGGCTATCCTACAATGAGCAGTTCTTC,CASSFGLSYNEQFF
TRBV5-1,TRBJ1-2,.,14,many,TGCGCCAGCAGTTCGTCGGGGGGCGACTATGGCTACACCTTC,CASSSSGGDYGYTF
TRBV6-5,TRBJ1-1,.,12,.,TGTGCCAGCACGAGGAGGGGAACTGAAGCTTTCTTT,CASTRRGTEAFF
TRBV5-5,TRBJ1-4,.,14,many,TGTGCCAGCAGCTCGGACAGTTTGCTAGGAAAACTGTTTTTT,CASSSDSLLGKLFF
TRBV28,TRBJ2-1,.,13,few,TGTGCCAGCAGTTTAAGCTCCTTACGCGAGCAGTTCTTC,CASSLSSLREQFF
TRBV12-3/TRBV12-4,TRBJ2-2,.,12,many,TGTGCCAGCAGTTTTGGGTCCGGGGAGCTGTTTTTT,CASSFGSGELFF
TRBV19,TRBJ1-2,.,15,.,TGTGCCAGTAGTATAGTAACCTCCTGGGGCTATGGCTACACCTTC,CASSIVTSWGYGYTF
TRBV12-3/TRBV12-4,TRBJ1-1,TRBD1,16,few,TGTGCCAGCAGTTCCGACGGGACAGGGTACAGCACTGAAGCTTTCTTT,CASSSDGTGYSTEAFF
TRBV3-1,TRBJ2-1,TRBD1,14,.,TGTGCCAGCAGCACGCCGGGACAGCGTTCGGAGCAGTTCTTC,CASSTPGQRSEQFF
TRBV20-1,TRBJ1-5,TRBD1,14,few,TGCAGTGCTCCACCTACAGGGGGAGATCAGCCCCAGCATTTT,CSAPPTGGDQPQHF
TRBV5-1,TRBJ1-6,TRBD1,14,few,TGCGCCAGCACAACAGGGGCTAATAATTCACCCCTCCACTTT,CASTTGANNSPLHF
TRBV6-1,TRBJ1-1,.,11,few,TGTGCCAGCAGCTTTTTAACAGGAGCTTTCTTT,CASSFLTGAFF
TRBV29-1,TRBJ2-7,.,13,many,TGCAGCGTTGAAGCCGACACCCCCTACGAGCAGTACTTC,CSVEADTPYEQYF
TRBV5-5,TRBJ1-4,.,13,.,TGTGCCAGCAGCTTATGGTTGAATGAAAAACTGTTTTTT,CASSLWLNEKLFF
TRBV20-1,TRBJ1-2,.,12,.,TGCAGTGCTACCAGTTTCCCACATGGCTACACCTTC,CSATSFPHGYTF
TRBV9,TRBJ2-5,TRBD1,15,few,TGTGCCAGCAGCCTTGACAGGGGCCAACGGGAGACCCAGTACTTC,CASSLDRGQRETQYF
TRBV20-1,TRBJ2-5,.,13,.,TGCAGTGCTAGGCCGACAGCCGAAGAGACCCAGTACTTC,CSARPTAEETQYF
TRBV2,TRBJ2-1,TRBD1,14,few,TGTGCCAGCATTGGGACAGGGGGAGATAATGAGCAGTTCTTC,CASIGTGGDNEQFF
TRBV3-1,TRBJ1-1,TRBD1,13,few,TGTGCCAGCAGCCCACAGGGGAACTCTGAAGCTTTCTTT,CASSPQGNSEAFF
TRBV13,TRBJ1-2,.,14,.,TGTGCCAGCCAGTTCGGAAAGGCGAGCTATGGCTACACCTTC,CASQFGKASYGYTF
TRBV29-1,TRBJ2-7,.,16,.,TGCAGCGTTGAAGGGCAGGGCGCTGGCAGCTCCTACGAGCAGTACTTC,CSVEGQGAGSSYEQYF
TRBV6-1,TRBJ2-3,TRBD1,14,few,TGTGCCAGCAGGCCGGGACAGGGTTCATATACGCAGTATTTT,CASRPGQGSYTQYF
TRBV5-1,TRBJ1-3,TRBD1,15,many,TGCGCCAGCAGCTTGTTGACAGGGGCTGGAAACACCATATATTTT,CASSLLTGAGNTIYF
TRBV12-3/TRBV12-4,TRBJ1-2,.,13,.,TGTGCCAGCAGTCACGGGACGGGCGGTGGCTACACCTTC,CASSHGTGGGYTF
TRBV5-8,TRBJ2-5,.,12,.,TGTGCCAGCAGCTTGTTGTTAGAGACCCAGTACTTC,CASSLLLETQYF
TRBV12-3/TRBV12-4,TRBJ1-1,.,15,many,TGTGCCAGCAGTTTTCAGATGACGGTAAACACTGAAGCTTTCTTT,CASSFQMTVNTEAFF
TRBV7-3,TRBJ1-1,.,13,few,TGTGCCAGCAGCTTTAACGGGAACACTGAAGCTTTCTTT,CASSFNGNTEAFF
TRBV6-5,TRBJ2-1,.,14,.,TGTGCCAGCAGTTACCCTGGGACGGTAAAAGAGCAGTTCTTC,CASSYPGTVKEQFF
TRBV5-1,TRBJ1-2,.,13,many,TGCGCCAGCAGCCCGGCGACGGGGTATGGCTACACCTTC,CASSPATGYGYTF
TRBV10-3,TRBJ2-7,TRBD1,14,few,TGTGCCATCAGTGAGGCGGACAGGGCCTACGAGCAGTACTTC,CAISEADRAYEQYF